The 24 T cell receptor beta chains below come from one sample, sequenced in a study of human T cells and chemical hapten exposure. TCRdb ran MiXCR on the RACE reads and lists one entry per CDR3 protein. The sample lists 65,000 to 80,000 distinct CDR3 sequences, about 9% occurring once. Regarding time point: healthy volunteer bleed at 6 weeks. The template was total RNA from unfractionated whole blood. Sample: whole blood. The receptors were gathered from a male donor in good health. Some clones in this sample may be carry-over from other donors' samples.

This clonotype showed up just a few times. This CDR3 is CASSLSGGPSYEQYF. The DNA of the CDR3 is TGTGCCAGCAGCCTTAGCGGGGGGCCTTCCTACGAGCAGTACTTC. The genes are TRBV9 and TRBJ2-7, with 10 bases aligning to TRBD2. The CDR3 runs to 15 residues. The V and J ends lost 4 bases and 1 base, in that order; junction bases with no gene match: 5. In germline, CDR1 is SGDLS, CDR2 YYNGEE.

The chain carries TRBV4-3 and TRBJ1-1, with D perhaps matching TRBD1 (5 bases). This CDR3 has 14 amino acids. Germline CDR1 is LGHNA and CDR2 is YSLEER. Trimming pared 5 bases from V and 2 bases from J, leaving 12 bases between. For the CDR3, the DNA is TGCGCCAGCAGCTTCCGGGACGGCAACACTGAAGCTTTCTTT. Translating it yields CASSFRDGNTEAFF.

This clonotype has a handful of counts. The chain employs TRBV15 and TRBJ1-6, with TRBD1 matching 7 bases. This CDR3 has 17 residues. V was clipped by 3 bases and J by 4 bases; unmatched bases: 9. Looked up from germline, CDR1 is LNHNV and CDR2 is YYDKDF (reference sequence). The CDR3 region has the DNA TGTGCCACCAGCAGGGACAGGACAGGAGGTTATAATTCACCCCTCCACTTT. Its translation: CATSRDRTGGYNSPLHF.

This clonotype was counted at least ten times. The chain is built from TRBV11-2 and TRBJ1-1; D is unclear. The CDR3 has 15 residues. Per germline, CDR1 SGHAT and CDR2 FQNNGV. Trimming left V 7 bases short and J 0 bases short, with 15 bases between. The CDR3 spells CASTPLAAMNTEAFF. The CDR3 nucleotides read TGTGCCAGCACCCCCTTGGCGGCGATGAACACTGAAGCTTTCTTT.

The V and J genes are TRBV20-1 and TRBJ1-1, with D possibly being TRBD1 (5 bases). This CDR3 region has 12 residues. V lost 3 bases to trimming and J lost 4 bases, with 9 bases between them. Germline values: CDR1 DFQATT, CDR2 SNEGSKA (reference sequence). The CDR3 region has the DNA TGCAGTGCTAGGGTCGGGGGCACTGAAGCTTTCTTT. Its protein is CSARVGGTEAFF.

The chain has TRBV2 and TRBJ2-3; D is undetermined. Looked up from germline, CDR1 is SNHLY and CDR2 is FYNNEI. With 0 bases removed from V and 6 bases from J, the gap between germline ends came to 4 bases. The CDR3 runs to 12 residues. The CDR3 reads CASSEAPDTQYF. In DNA form, the CDR3 reads TGTGCCAGCAGTGAAGCACCCGATACGCAGTATTTT.

At least ten counts were recorded for this clonotype. The chain employs TRBV29-1 and TRBJ1-2, with a weak D call TRBD1 (6 bases). The CDR3 contains 13 residues. The V gene lost 5 bases and the J gene lost 4 bases, with 14 bases spanning the gap. Germline V gene lookup returns CDR1 SQVTM and CDR2 ANQGSEA. CDR3: CSVQGQGPYGYTF. CDR3 nucleotide sequence: TGCAGCGTTCAGGGGCAGGGTCCCTATGGCTACACCTTC.

The rearrangement joins TRBV9 to TRBJ2-3, with 12 bases matching TRBD2. V trimming: 3 bases; J trimming: 6 bases; junction bases outside the gene matches: 5. The CDR3 is made up of 15 amino acids. Germline CDR1 SGDLS, CDR2 YYNGEE. The CDR3 DNA follows: TGTGCCAGCAGCGCTAGCGGGGGGGCGGTGGATACGCAGTATTTT. It yields the protein CASSASGGAVDTQYF.

The sample holds many counts of this clonotype. This chain links TRBV5-1 with TRBJ2-1; D is perhaps TRBD1 (6 bases). This CDR3 has 16 residues. The V gene lost 0 bases and the J gene lost 3 bases, with 13 bases spanning the gap. Germline loops: CDR1 SGHRS, CDR2 YFSETQ. This chain's CDR3 is CASSLEWGRNYNEQFF. As DNA, the CDR3 is TGCGCCAGCAGCTTGGAGTGGGGGCGGAACTACAATGAGCAGTTCTTC.

The V gene is TRBV5-1, the J gene TRBJ1-1, with 8 bases that match TRBD1. There are 14 residues in the CDR3. After removal of 3 bases from V and 6 bases from J, the junction contained 7 bases not matched to a gene. The germline gives CDR1 SGHRS, CDR2 YFSETQ. The CDR3 sequence is CASSSRTGSAEAFF. The CDR3 DNA sequence: TGCGCCAGCAGCTCCCGGACAGGGAGCGCTGAAGCTTTCTTT.

The gene calls are TRBV7-9 and TRBJ1-1; tentatively, D is TRBD1 (6 bases). V was clipped by 3 bases and J by 6 bases, with 8 bases between them. Germline assignment: CDR1 SEHNR and CDR2 FQNEAQ (reference sequence). This CDR3 is built from 12 residues. The CDR3 DNA follows: TGTGCCAGCAGCTTTGGGGGCGCTGAAGCTTTCTTT. It codes for CASSFGGAEAFF.

Ten or more counts support this clonotype. This rearrangement joins TRBV29-1 to TRBJ1-6; D unclear. The CDR3 runs to 14 residues. V was pared by 7 bases and J by 3 bases, with 13 bases between. CDR1 is SQVTM, CDR2 ANQGSEA, per germline. CDR3 nucleotide sequence: TGCAGCGCCCAGGTGGGCGGCTATAATTCACCCCTCCACTTT. It encodes CSAQVGGYNSPLHF.

This clonotype appeared a few times. The chain is built from TRBV19 and TRBJ1-5, with TRBD1 as a possible D gene (5 bases). CDR1 and CDR2 (germline): LNHDA, SQIVND (reference sequence). The CDR3 sequence is 14 residues long. Deletions cut 4 bases from V and 4 bases from J, with 11 bases between. The CDR3 coding sequence is TGTGCCAGTAGTACAGACAGAATAAATCAGCCCCAGCATTTT. Translated: CASSTDRINQPQHF.

In nucleotides, the CDR3 is TGTGCCACTGACGACCGGGACAGGAGCACAGATACGCAGTATTTT. Its protein product is CATDDRDRSTDTQYF. The rearrangement uses TRBV10-3 and TRBJ2-3; TRBD1 aligns across 8 bases. Per germline, CDR1 ENHRY and CDR2 SYGVKD. The CDR3 loop spans 15 amino acids. J gave up 0 bases and V 10 bases, and 9 bases lay outside the gene matches.

This clonotype was observed a few times. The V and J genes are TRBV12-3 or TRBV12-4 and TRBJ2-4; unclear D gene. The CDR3 spans 19 residues. Trimming took 6 bases from V and 2 from J, leaving 26 bases between them. CDR3 in amino acids: CASSHEYSGLGSSKNIQYF. In DNA, the CDR3 is TGTGCCAGCAGCCACGAGTATTCGGGTTTGGGTTCTTCCAAAAACATTCAGTACTTC.

This clonotype was detected a few times. This chain connects TRBV11-2 to TRBJ2-7, with 8 bases lining up with TRBD2. The CDR3 length is 15 residues. V trimming: 2 bases; J trimming: 4 bases; junction bases outside the gene matches: 7. CDR1 and CDR2 from the germline V gene are SGHAT and FQNNGV. CDR3 residues: CASSLPSGLRYEQYF. CDR3 in DNA: TGTGCCAGCAGCTTACCTAGCGGGCTTAGGTACGAGCAGTACTTC.

This clonotype has only a few counts. This rearrangement joins TRBV5-5 to TRBJ1-1, with 12 bases fitting TRBD1. J lost 4 bases, V lost 4 bases, and 5 bases had no gene match. This CDR3 comprises 15 residues. Looked up from germline, CDR1 is SGHKS and CDR2 is YYEKEE (reference sequence). CDR3 sequence (DNA): TGTGCCAGCAGCACGGGACAGGGGGCGAGCACTGAAGCTTTCTTT. Translation gives CASSTGQGASTEAFF.

The chain uses TRBV27 and TRBJ2-2; perhaps D is TRBD1 or TRBD2 (5 bases each). Trimming stripped 3 bases from V and 4 bases from J, with 15 bases between. This CDR3 spans 16 amino acids. CDR1 MNHEY and CDR2 SMNVEV come from the germline V gene (reference sequence). The CDR3 loop is CASSLGTTVSTGELFF. CDR3 nucleotide sequence: TGTGCCAGCAGTTTGGGGACGACAGTTAGCACCGGGGAGCTGTTTTTT.

The rearrangement joins TRBV29-1 to TRBJ2-7; 9 bases are shared with TRBD1. The CDR3 is made up of 13 amino acids. Losses at the gene ends were 7 bases for V and 1 base for J; bases not matched to a gene: 5. The germline CDR1 and CDR2 sequences are SQVTM and ANQGSEA. CDR3 coding DNA: TGCAGCGCTAGGACAGGGGCTTCCTACGAGCAGTACTTC. Its translation is CSARTGASYEQYF.

The chain links TRBV27 to TRBJ2-5; 8 nucleotides match TRBD2. The CDR3 is 14 residues long. The J segment lost 3 bases and the V segment lost 5 bases, leaving 5 bases of the junction unmatched. Germline V gene data show CDR1 as MNHEY and CDR2 as SMNVEV (reference sequence). Here the CDR3 DNA reads TGTGCCAGCAGTCCCGCGGGGGGAAAAGAGACCCAGTACTTC. Translating gives CASSPAGGKETQYF.

This clonotype was detected a few times. This sequence joins TRBV18 and TRBJ2-3, with D hard to call. This CDR3 is built from 11 residues. CDR1 and CDR2 (germline): KGHSH, LQKENI. V was shortened by 5 bases and J by 2 bases, with 2 bases between the two germline ends. The CDR3 loop reads CASSYTDTQYF. The CDR3, as DNA: TGTGCCAGCTCATACACAGATACGCAGTATTTT. Looking up the rest from reference TRBV18 and TRBJ2-3 gives the full variable domain: NAGVMQNPRHLVRRRGQEARLRCSPMKGHSHVYWYRQLPEEGLKFMVYLQKENIIDESGMPKERFSAEFPKEGPSILRIQQVVRGDSAAYFCASSYTDTQYFGPGTRLTVL.

V is TRBV4-2 and J is TRBJ1-2, with TRBD1 identical over 8 bases. Germline loops: CDR1 LGHNA, CDR2 YNFKEQ. This CDR3 is built from 15 residues. The junction had 5 bases not matched to a gene; V was cut back by 3 bases and J by 2 bases. This chain's CDR3 is CASSQSTGDNYGYTF. The CDR3 DNA follows: TGTGCCAGCAGCCAGTCGACAGGGGACAACTATGGCTACACCTTC.

With regard to this clonotype: This may stem from a read error, because a much larger clone lies one nucleotide away. Since no conserved phenylalanine or tryptophan closes the CDR3, a read error is the likely cause. The rearrangement links TRBV7-9 to TRBJ2-7, with TRBD2 matching over 7 bases. Germline lookup yields CDR1 SEHNR and CDR2 FQNEAQ (reference sequence). J gave up 7 bases and V 2 bases, and 8 bases lay outside the gene matches. The length of the CDR3 is 14 residues. The CDR3 nucleotides are TGTGCCAGCAGCTTACCCCATGGGACTACGGAGCAGTACATC. The encoded protein is CASSLPHGTTEQYI.

This clonotype was detected many times. The gene calls are TRBV30 and TRBJ2-3; TRBD1 is a possible D gene (6 bases). From germline, CDR1 is GTSNPN and CDR2 SVGIG (reference sequence). With 3 bases removed from V and 3 bases from J, the gap between germline ends came to 19 bases. CDR3 length: 16 amino acids. The CDR3 DNA reads as TGTGCCTGGAGCATCGGGACAAGGGCGAGGACAGATACGCAGTATTTT. It codes for CAWSIGTRARTDTQYF. Complete variable domain (other parts from reference TRBV30 and TRBJ2-3): SQTIHQWPATLVQPVGSPLSLECTVEGTSNPNLYWYRQAAGRGLQLLFYSVGIGQISSEVPQNLSASRPQDRQFILSSKKLLLSDSGFYLCAWSIGTRARTDTQYFGPGTRLTVL.